One and the same sample provided the 7 T cell receptor beta chains below, sequenced in a study of T-cell reconstitution after alpha-beta-depleted transplantation in children. The authors prepared the TCRbeta library with unique molecular identifiers. One entry per CDR3 protein, called by TCRdb with MiXCR from the PCR reads. The repertoire includes more than 200,000 distinct CDR3 sequences, roughly 8.3% of them detected once, and roughly 36% sits in the top ten. Sequencing used PBMCs, mostly from graft donor cells, obtained 360 days after TCRalphabeta/CD19-depleted stem cell transplant. These receptor sequences come from a male patient between 2 and 10 years old who had a stem cell transplant for acute myeloid leukemia, so the T cells may come from the graft donor.

The chain links TRBV29-1 to TRBJ1-5, with D possibly matching TRBD1 (5 bases). This CDR3 has 13 residues. CDR1 is SQVTM and CDR2 is ANQGSEA in the germline V gene. V was clipped by 4 bases and J by 7 bases, with 14 bases between them. CDR3 DNA sequence: TGCAGCGTTGCGCAGGGTCGGGGACAGCCCCAGCATTTT. Translated, it gives CSVAQGRGQPQHF.

In its sample, this clonotype was seen many times. The rearrangement joins TRBV4-1 to TRBJ2-5; TRBD2 matches 9 bases. J was trimmed by 1 base and V by 1 base; bases with no gene match: 7. This CDR3 is built from 17 residues. The germline V gene has CDR1 MGHRA and CDR2 YSYEKL. CDR3 sequence (DNA): TGCGCCAGCAGCCAAGGTCCGGCTAGCGGGGTCCAAGAGACCCAGTACTTC. Amino acids: CASSQGPASGVQETQYF.

This clonotype appeared many times. The chain couples TRBV4-2 to TRBJ2-3, with 10 positions matching TRBD2. The CDR3 contains 13 residues. The J segment lost 4 bases and the V segment lost 6 bases, leaving 1 base of the junction unmatched. Looked up from germline, CDR1 is LGHNA and CDR2 is YNFKEQ. The CDR3 protein is CASRGTSADTQYF. The CDR3 nucleotides are TGTGCCAGCAGGGGGACTAGCGCAGATACGCAGTATTTT.

This clonotype occurred many times. The rearrangement uses TRBV5-1 and TRBJ2-7; 8 positions agree with TRBD1. Per germline, CDR1 SGHRS and CDR2 YFSETQ. Germline trimming cut 2 bases from V and 6 bases from J; bases unmatched to any gene: 4. The CDR3 covers 13 residues. The DNA of the CDR3 is TGCGCCAGCAGCTTCGGACAGGGAGGCGAGCAGTACTTC. Residues: CASSFGQGGEQYF.

The sample holds a few counts of this clonotype. The V and J genes are TRBV27 and TRBJ2-1, with 9 nucleotides matching TRBD2. The junction had 16 bases not matched to a gene; V was cut back by 8 bases and J by 8 bases. The CDR3 contains 16 residues. Germline CDR1 MNHEY, CDR2 SMNVEV (reference sequence). The CDR3 DNA reads as TGTGCCAGCGGACCTAATCGGGCGGGAGGGGCCTATGAGCAGTTCTTC. It translates to CASGPNRAGGAYEQFF.

This clonotype was counted many times. The V gene is TRBV9, the J gene TRBJ1-1; a weak D match, TRBD1 (6 bases). With 2 bases removed from V and 2 bases from J, the gap between germline ends came to 13 bases. Germline assignment: CDR1 SGDLS and CDR2 YYNGEE. The CDR3 sequence is 15 residues long. The CDR3 sequence: CASSVARGANTEAFF. In DNA form, the CDR3 reads TGTGCCAGCAGCGTGGCCAGGGGAGCAAACACTGAAGCTTTCTTT.

This clonotype was counted at least ten times. This sequence joins TRBV10-3 and TRBJ2-7, with 10 positions matching TRBD1. The CDR3 is 17 amino acids. CDR1 is ENHRY and CDR2 is SYGVKD in the germline V gene. The V and J ends lost 0 bases and 1 base, in that order; junction bases with no gene match: 6. The CDR3 DNA is TGTGCCATCAGTGAGTCGAGAGCGGGACAGGGGTCCTACGAGCAGTACTTC. It is translated as CAISESRAGQGSYEQYF.